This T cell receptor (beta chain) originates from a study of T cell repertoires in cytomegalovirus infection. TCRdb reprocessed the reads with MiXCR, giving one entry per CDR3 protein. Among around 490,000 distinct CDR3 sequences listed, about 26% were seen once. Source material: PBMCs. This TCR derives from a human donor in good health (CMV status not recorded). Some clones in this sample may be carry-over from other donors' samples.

The CDR3 coding sequence is TGTGCCAGCAGCTTAGCCCCTTGGGACGAGCAGTACGTC. Protein: CASSLAPWDEQYV. The V gene is TRBV11-2, the J gene TRBJ2-7; D unclear. The length of the CDR3 is 13 residues. Trimming shortened V by 1 base and J by 5 bases, and 9 bases separated the two germline ends. Germline V CDR1 and CDR2: SGHAT, FQNNGV.